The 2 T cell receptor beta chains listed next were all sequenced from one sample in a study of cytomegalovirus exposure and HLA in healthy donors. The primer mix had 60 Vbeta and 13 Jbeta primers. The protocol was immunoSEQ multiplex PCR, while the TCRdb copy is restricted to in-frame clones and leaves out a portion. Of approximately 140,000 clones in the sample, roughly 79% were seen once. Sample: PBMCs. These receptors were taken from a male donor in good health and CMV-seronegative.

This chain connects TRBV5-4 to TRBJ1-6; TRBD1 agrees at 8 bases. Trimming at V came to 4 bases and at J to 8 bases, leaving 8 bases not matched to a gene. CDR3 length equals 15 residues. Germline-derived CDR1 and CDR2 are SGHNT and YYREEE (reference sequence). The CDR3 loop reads CASSPETGDHSPLHF. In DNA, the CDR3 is TGTGCCAGCAGCCCAGAGACAGGGGATCATTCACCCCTCCACTTT.

CDR3 protein: CASSLPGTYEQYF. CDR3 DNA sequence: TGTGCCAGCAGCTTACCAGGGACCTACGAGCAGTACTTC. The chain uses TRBV7-9 and TRBJ2-7, with D possibly being TRBD1 (5 bases). V was pared by 2 bases and J by 2 bases, with 7 bases between. Germline assignment: CDR1 SEHNR and CDR2 FQNEAQ (reference sequence). The CDR3 sequence is 13 residues long.